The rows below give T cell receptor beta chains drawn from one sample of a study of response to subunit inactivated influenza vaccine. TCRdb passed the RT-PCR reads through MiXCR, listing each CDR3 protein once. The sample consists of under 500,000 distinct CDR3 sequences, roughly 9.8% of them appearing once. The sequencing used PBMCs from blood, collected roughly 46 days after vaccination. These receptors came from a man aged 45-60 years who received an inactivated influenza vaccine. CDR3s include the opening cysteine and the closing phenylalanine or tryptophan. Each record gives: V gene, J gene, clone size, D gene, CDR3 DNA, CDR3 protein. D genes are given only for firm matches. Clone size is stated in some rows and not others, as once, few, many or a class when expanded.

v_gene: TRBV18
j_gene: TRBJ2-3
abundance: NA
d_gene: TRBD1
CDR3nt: TGTGCCAGCTCACCTACGGCAGGGGGCCCCACAGATACGCAGTATTTT
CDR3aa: CASSPTAGGPTDTQYF

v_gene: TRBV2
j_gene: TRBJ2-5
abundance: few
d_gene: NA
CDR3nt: TGTGCCAGCAGTGAAGTGGGCTTTTCCGGAGAGACCCAGTACTTC
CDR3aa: CASSEVGFSGETQYF

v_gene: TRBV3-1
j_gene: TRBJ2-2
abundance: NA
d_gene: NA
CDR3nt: TGTGCCTCTACTCAGGGGGGAAACACCGGGGAGCTGTTTTTT
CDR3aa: CASTQGGNTGELFF

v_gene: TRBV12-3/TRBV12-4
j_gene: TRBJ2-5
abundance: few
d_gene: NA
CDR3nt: TGTGCCAGCAACCCCACCCCCCAGGCTACTCCAGAGACCCAGTACTTC
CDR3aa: CASNPTPQATPETQYF

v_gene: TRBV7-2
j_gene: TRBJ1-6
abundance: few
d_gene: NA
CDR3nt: TGTGCCAGCAGCTTAGATCGATTTTCACCCCTCCACTTT
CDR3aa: CASSLDRFSPLHF

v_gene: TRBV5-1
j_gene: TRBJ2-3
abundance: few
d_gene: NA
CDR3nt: TGCGCCAGCAGCCAGACTTCAGATACGCAGTATTTT
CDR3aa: CASSQTSDTQYF

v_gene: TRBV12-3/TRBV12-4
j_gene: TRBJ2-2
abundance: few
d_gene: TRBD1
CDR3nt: TGTGCCAGCAGCCAGGGGGCTGCCGGGGAGCTGTTTTTT
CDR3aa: CASSQGAAGELFF

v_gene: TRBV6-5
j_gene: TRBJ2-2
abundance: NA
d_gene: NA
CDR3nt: TGTGCCAGCAGTTACTCCCAGGGCGGCCCCGGGGAGCTGTTTTTT
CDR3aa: CASSYSQGGPGELFF

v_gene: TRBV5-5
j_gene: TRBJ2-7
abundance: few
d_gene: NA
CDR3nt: TGTGCCAGCATGCGGGTATCTAGTACTACCTACGAGCAGTACTTC
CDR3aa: CASMRVSSTTYEQYF

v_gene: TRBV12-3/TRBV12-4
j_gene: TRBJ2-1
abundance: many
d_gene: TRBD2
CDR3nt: TGTGCCAGCAGCTCGGGACTAGCGGGGCTCGATGAGCAGTTCTTC
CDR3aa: CASSSGLAGLDEQFF

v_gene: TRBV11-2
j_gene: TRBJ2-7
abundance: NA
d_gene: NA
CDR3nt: TGTGCCAGCAGCTTAGACCGCCTTGAGCAGTACTTC
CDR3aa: CASSLDRLEQYF

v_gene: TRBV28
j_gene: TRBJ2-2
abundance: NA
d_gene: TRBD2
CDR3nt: TGTGCCAGCAGTAAGATAGCGGGAGGGGTCACCGGGGAGCTGTTTTTT
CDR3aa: CASSKIAGGVTGELFF

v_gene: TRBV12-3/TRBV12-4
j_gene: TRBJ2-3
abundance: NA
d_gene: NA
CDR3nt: TGTGCCAGCAGTTTATTTCCCGGGAAAGGCACAGATACGCAGTATTTT
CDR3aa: CASSLFPGKGTDTQYF

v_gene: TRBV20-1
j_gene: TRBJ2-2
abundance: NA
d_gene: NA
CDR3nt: TGCAGTGCTAGACGGACGGACAACACCGGGGAGCTGTTTTTT
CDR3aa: CSARRTDNTGELFF

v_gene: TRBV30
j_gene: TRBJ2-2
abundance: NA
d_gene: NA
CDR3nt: TGTGCCCTCCCCACTACGAACACCGGGGAGCTGTTTTTT
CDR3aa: CALPTTNTGELFF

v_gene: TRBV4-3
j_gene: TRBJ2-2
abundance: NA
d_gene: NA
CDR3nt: TGCGCCAGCAGCCAACTCGGGACGACGAACACCGGGGAGCTGTTTTTT
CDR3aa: CASSQLGTTNTGELFF

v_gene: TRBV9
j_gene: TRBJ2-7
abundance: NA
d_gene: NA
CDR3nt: TGTGCCAGCAGCGTAGGTGACTCCCCTAGCTCCTACGAGCAGTACTTC
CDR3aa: CASSVGDSPSSYEQYF

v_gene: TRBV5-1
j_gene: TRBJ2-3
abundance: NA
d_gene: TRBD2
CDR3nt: TGCGCCAGCAGCTTCGGCGGGGGGGTACTTGATACGCAGTATTTT
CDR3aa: CASSFGGGVLDTQYF

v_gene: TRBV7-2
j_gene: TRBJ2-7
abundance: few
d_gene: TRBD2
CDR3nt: TGTGCCAGCAGCCCGATAGCGGGAGGGGCCTACGAGCAGTACTTC
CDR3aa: CASSPIAGGAYEQYF

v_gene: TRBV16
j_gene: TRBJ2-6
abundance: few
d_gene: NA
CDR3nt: TGTGCCAGCAGCCAGGGGGGGGCCAACGTCCTGACTTTC
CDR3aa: CASSQGGANVLTF

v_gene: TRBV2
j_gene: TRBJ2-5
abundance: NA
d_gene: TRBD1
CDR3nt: TGTGCCAGCAGTGAAAGCCGGGACAGGGTCGCGACCCAGTACTTC
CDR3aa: CASSESRDRVATQYF

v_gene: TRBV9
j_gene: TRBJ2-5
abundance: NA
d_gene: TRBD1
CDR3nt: TGTGCCAGCAGCGCCATTCTTCCGGGACAGGGATTCCAAGAGACCCAGTACTTC
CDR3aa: CASSAILPGQGFQETQYF

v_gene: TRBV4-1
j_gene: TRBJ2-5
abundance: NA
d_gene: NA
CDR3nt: TGCGCCAGCAGCCAAGATCGGGGGGCCCTCCAAGAGACCCAGTACTTC
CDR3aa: CASSQDRGALQETQYF

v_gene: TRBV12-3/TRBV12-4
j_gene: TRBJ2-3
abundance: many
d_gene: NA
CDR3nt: TGTGCCAGCACTCCCGACCCCGGCAGGACGCAGTATTTT
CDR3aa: CASTPDPGRTQYF

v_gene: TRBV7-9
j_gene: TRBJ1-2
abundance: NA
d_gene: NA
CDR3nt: TGTGCCAGCACCACCGATTCCTTTCTTAACTATGGCTACACCTTC
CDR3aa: CASTTDSFLNYGYTF

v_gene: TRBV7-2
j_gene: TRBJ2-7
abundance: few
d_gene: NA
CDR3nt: TGTGCCAGCAGCTCCGCTTGGGGCCCAATGTACGAGCAGTACTTC
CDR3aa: CASSSAWGPMYEQYF

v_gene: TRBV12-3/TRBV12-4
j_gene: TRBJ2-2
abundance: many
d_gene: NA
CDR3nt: TGTGCCAGCGGTGTCGACACCGGGGAGCTGTTTTTT
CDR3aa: CASGVDTGELFF

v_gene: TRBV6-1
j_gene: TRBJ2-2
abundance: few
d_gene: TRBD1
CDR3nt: TGTGCCAGCAGGAAAAACAGGGGGAACACCGGGGAGCTGTTTTTT
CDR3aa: CASRKNRGNTGELFF

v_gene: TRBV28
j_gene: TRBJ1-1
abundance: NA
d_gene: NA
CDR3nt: TGTGCCAGCAGTACAAGACAGTGGAGTAGGACTGAAGCTTTCTTT
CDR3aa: CASSTRQWSRTEAFF

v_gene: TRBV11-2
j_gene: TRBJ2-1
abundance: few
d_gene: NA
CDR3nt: TGTGCCAGCAGGCAGGGGATAATGAGACATGAGCAGTTCTTC
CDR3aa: CASRQGIMRHEQFF

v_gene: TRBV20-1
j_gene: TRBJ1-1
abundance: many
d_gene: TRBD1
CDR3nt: TGCAGTGCCAGACTGACAGGGCGAGCTTTCTTT
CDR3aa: CSARLTGRAFF

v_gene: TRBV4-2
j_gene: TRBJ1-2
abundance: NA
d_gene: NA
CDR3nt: TGTGCCAGCAGCCAAGGGGGGGTCGAGGGGTATGGCTACACCTTC
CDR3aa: CASSQGGVEGYGYTF

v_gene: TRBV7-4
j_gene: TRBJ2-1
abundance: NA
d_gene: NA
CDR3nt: TGTGCCAGCAGCTTTCCCGGCAGGGGTGGGCCCTACAATGAGCAGTTCTTC
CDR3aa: CASSFPGRGGPYNEQFF

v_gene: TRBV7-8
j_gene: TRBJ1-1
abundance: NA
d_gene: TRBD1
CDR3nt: TGTGCCAGCAGCCACAAACAGGGGGTGGGGACTGAAGCTTTCTTT
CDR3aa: CASSHKQGVGTEAFF

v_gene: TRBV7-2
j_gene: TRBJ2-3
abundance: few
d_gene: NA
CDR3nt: TGTGCCAGCAGCTTACTATGGGGCGGAGGCACAGATACGCAGTATTTT
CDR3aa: CASSLLWGGGTDTQYF

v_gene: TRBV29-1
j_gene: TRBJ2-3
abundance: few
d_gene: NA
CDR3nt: TGCAGCGACCTCCGACGGTTAACTAGGCAGTATTTT
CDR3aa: CSDLRRLTRQYF

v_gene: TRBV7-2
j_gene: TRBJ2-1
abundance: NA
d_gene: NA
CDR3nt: TGTGCCAGCAGCCCCGGGCCCCGATCCTACAATGAGCAGTTCTTC
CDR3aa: CASSPGPRSYNEQFF

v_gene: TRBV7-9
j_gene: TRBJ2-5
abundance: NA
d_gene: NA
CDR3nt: TGTGCCAGCAGCTTAGCGGATCTCAGGGGCAAAGAGACCCAGTACTTC
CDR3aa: CASSLADLRGKETQYF

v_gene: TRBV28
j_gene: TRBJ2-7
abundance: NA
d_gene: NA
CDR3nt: TGTGCCAGCAGTTTCGGGTTCCGGGAGCTTCCCTACGAGCAGTACTTC
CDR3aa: CASSFGFRELPYEQYF

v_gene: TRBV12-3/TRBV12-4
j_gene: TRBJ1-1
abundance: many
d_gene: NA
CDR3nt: TGTGCCAGCAGGATGGGGGGCAGTATGAACACTGAAGCTTTCTTT
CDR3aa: CASRMGGSMNTEAFF

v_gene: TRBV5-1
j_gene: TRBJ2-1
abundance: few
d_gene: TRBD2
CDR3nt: TGCGCCAGCAGCTTGGCCGCGACTAGCGGGCCTTACAATGAGCAGTTCTTC
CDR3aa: CASSLAATSGPYNEQFF

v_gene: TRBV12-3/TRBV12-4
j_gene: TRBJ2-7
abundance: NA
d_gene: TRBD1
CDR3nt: TGTGCCAGCACTTCCTTTGTGGACAGGGGGACCGAGCAGTACTTC
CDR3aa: CASTSFVDRGTEQYF

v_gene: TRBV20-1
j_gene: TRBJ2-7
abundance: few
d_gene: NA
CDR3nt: TGCAGTGCCGGAGGGGGAACCTACGAGCAGTACTTC
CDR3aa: CSAGGGTYEQYF

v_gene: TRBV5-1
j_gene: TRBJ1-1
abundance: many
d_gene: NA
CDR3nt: TGCGCCAGCAGCTTTTTAGCAACGAACACTGAAGCTTTCTTT
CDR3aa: CASSFLATNTEAFF

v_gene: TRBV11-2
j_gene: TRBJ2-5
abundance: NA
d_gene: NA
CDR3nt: TGTGCCAGCAGCCGGGGGTCCATCTGGACCCAGTACTTC
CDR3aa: CASSRGSIWTQYF

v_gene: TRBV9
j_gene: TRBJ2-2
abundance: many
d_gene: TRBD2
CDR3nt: TGTGCCAGCAGCGTAGGAGGACTAGCGGGACGGGGCGGGGAGCTGTTTTTT
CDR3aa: CASSVGGLAGRGGELFF

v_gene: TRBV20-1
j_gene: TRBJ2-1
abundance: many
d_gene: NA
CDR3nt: TGCAGTGCTAGGGGCTCCGACTACAATGAGCAGTTCTTC
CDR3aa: CSARGSDYNEQFF

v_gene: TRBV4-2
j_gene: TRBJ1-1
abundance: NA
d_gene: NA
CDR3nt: TGTGCCATCGGCTCCGGGCTCATGAACACTGAAGCTTTCTTT
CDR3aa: CAIGSGLMNTEAFF

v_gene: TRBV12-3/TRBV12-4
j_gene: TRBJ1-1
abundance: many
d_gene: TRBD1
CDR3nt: TGTGCCAGCAGTTTACGGGGACAGATGAACACTGAAGCTTTCTTT
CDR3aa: CASSLRGQMNTEAFF